The subject of this entry is one T cell receptor beta chain. The antigen is unknown. These data belong to a study of cytomegalovirus exposure and HLA in healthy donors. At the level of the study: The approximately 130 validation repertoires matched the roughly 670 first-cohort repertoires in platform, a later analysis reported. Study-level results: Rare TCR sequences dominated, though some public TCRs recurred in many donors. The TCR clusters that emerged in the first cohort tended, a later analysis found, to co-occur in the roughly 120 validation repertoires. Cytomegalovirus-associated TCR beta chains were listed, numbering more than 150.

Produced via immunoSEQ multiplex PCR; TCRdb's table is partial and in-frame only. The sample has around 300,000 clones, around 89% seen once. The CDR3 covers 14 residues. Germline-derived CDR1 and CDR2 are SGHTA and FQGTGA. With 2 bases removed from V and 0 bases from J, the gap between germline ends came to 7 bases. The chain is built from TRBV7-3 and TRBJ1-1; D is ambiguous. This TCR came from a young woman in good health and CMV-seronegative. The sequenced sample was PBMCs. The CDR3, as DNA: TGTGCCAGCAGCTTAGAGGTCATGAACACTGAAGCTTTCTTT. Translation gives CASSLEVMNTEAFF.